A single sample gave rise to the 28 T cell receptor beta chains below, sequenced in a study of immune cell composition in non-small cell lung cancer. Assay used: immunoSEQ multiplex PCR; TCRdb lists only in-frame clones, some missing. The sample holds about 4,000 clones, 65% to 75% seen once. The sequencing sample was made of lung tumor tissue. Receptors were obtained from a human donor with non-small cell lung cancer.

The rearrangement links TRBV11-3 to TRBJ2-2; D remains unclear. The CDR3 extends over 13 amino acids. The germline V gene encodes CDR1 SGHNT and CDR2 YENEEA. The V end lost 1 base, the J end lost 8 bases, and 8 bases lay between the germline ends. CDR3 in amino acids: CASSLGKTGELFF. The CDR3 DNA sequence: TGTGCCAGCAGCTTAGGGAAGACTGGGGAGCTGTTTTTT.

J is TRBJ1-1 and V is TRBV29-1; unclear D gene. Germline V gives CDR1 SQVTM, CDR2 ANQGSEA. V was cut by 4 bases and J by 0 bases, with 9 bases left in between. The CDR3 length is 13 residues. The CDR3 DNA reads as TGCAGCGTTGTGGGCCAGATGAACACTGAAGCTTTCTTT. Amino acid sequence: CSVVGQMNTEAFF. Combining the CDR3 with reference TRBV29-1 and TRBJ1-1 gives the whole variable domain SAVISQKPSRDICQRGTSLTIQCQVDSQVTMMFWYRQQPGQSLTLIATANQGSEATYESGFVIDKFPISRPNLTFSTLTVSNMSPEDSSIYLCSVVGQMNTEAFFGQGTRLTVV.

V usage is TRBV4-2 and J usage is TRBJ1-5, with D unclear. CDR1 LGHNA and CDR2 YNFKEQ come from the germline V gene. V dropped 0 bases and J dropped 2 bases, with 17 bases sitting between them. This CDR3 contains 18 residues. The CDR3 here is CASSQDSPEILGNQPQHF. DNA for the CDR3: TGTGCCAGCAGCCAAGATTCACCGGAGATACTGGGCAATCAGCCCCAGCATTTT.

This rearrangement joins TRBV18 to TRBJ1-4; a possible D gene is TRBD1 (5 bases). The CDR3 runs 14 residues. Per germline, CDR1 KGHSH and CDR2 LQKENI. V dropped 3 bases and J dropped 4 bases, with 9 bases sitting between them. This CDR3 is CASSPSRVNEKLFF. CDR3 DNA sequence: TGTGCCAGCTCACCCTCCAGGGTTAATGAAAAACTGTTTTTT.

V gene TRBV5-1 combines with J gene TRBJ2-7, with 7 bases matching TRBD2. Losses at the gene ends were 3 bases for V and 7 bases for J; bases not matched to a gene: 10. The CDR3 extends over 14 amino acids. CDR1 is SGHRS and CDR2 is YFSETQ in the germline V gene. CDR3 protein: CASSSSAGSREQYF. CDR3 nucleotide sequence: TGCGCCAGCAGCTCCTCAGCGGGGAGCAGGGAGCAGTACTTC. Full variable domain (missing parts from reference TRBV5-1 and TRBJ2-7): KAGVTQTPRYLIKTRGQQVTLSCSPISGHRSVSWYQQTPGQGLQFLFEYFSETQRNKGNFPGRFSGRQFSNSRSEMNVSTLELGDSALYLCASSSSAGSREQYFGPGTRLTVT.

This chain joins TRBV6-1 and TRBJ2-6, with D perhaps TRBD2 (5 bases). Germline CDR1 is MNHNS and CDR2 is SASEGT. V was pared by 2 bases and J by 1 base, with 6 bases between. The CDR3 runs 15 residues. DNA of the CDR3: TGTGCCAGCAGTGAAACGGGGTCTGGGGCCAACGTCCTGACTTTC. Residues: CASSETGSGANVLTF.

This clone was picked up a small number of times. The V gene is TRBV4-2, the J gene TRBJ2-3; D possibly corresponds to TRBD2 (5 bases). The germline V gene encodes CDR1 LGHNA and CDR2 YNFKEQ. V dropped 0 bases and J dropped 7 bases, with 8 bases sitting between them. The CDR3 runs to 13 residues. CDR3 nucleotides: TGTGCCAGCAGCCAAGATCCGGGGAATACGCAGTATTTT. It encodes CASSQDPGNTQYF.

The V and J genes are TRBV7-6 and TRBJ1-1, with D perhaps matching TRBD1 (6 bases). The CDR3 contains 14 residues. From germline, CDR1 is SGHVS and CDR2 FNYEAQ. Trimming shortened V by 5 bases and J by 1 base, and 11 bases separated the two germline ends. Written as DNA, the CDR3 is TGTGCCAGCAGCCCAGGGGCACCGAACACTGAAGCTTTCTTT. Translation: CASSPGAPNTEAFF.

In this sample, this clone turned up a few times. V usage is TRBV5-1 and J usage is TRBJ1-3; 9 bases agree with TRBD1. This CDR3 comprises 15 residues. Losses at the gene ends were 1 base for V and 8 bases for J; bases not matched to a gene: 7. The V gene's germline CDR1 is SGHRS and CDR2 YFSETQ. The CDR3 region has the DNA TGCGCCAGCAGCTTGTCCACAGGGGGCTTGGACACCATATATTTT. This translates into CASSLSTGGLDTIYF.

This rearrangement joins TRBV28 to TRBJ2-2, with TRBD2 matching over 15 bases. CDR1 and CDR2 (germline): MDHEN, SYDVKM. The CDR3 is made up of 18 amino acids. The junction had 11 bases not matched to a gene; V was cut back by 6 bases and J by 6 bases. CDR3 sequence reads: CASSRTSGRARVAGELFF. The CDR3 DNA follows: TGTGCCAGCAGCCGGACTAGCGGGAGGGCCAGAGTGGCCGGGGAGCTGTTTTTT.

J is TRBJ2-1 and V is TRBV2, with 8 bases aligning to TRBD2. The V segment lost 8 bases and the J segment 6 bases; nucleotides outside the gene matches: 9. CDR3 length: 14 residues. Germline values: CDR1 SNHLY, CDR2 FYNNEI. The CDR3 loop reads CASRGTRWGNEQFF. The CDR3 DNA reads TGTGCCAGCCGGGGGACTAGGTGGGGCAATGAGCAGTTCTTC.

This chain connects TRBV7-2 to TRBJ2-5, with D unresolved. Trimming cost V 3 bases and J 1 base, with 21 bases left between them. This CDR3 is 18 amino acids long. Germline lookup yields CDR1 SGHTA and CDR2 FQGNSA. CDR3 bases: TGTGCCAGCAGCTTTCTAGGATGGCCGACCTCCACCCAAGAGACCCAGTACTTC. Translating gives CASSFLGWPTSTQETQYF.

This clone was seen only once. The chain is built from TRBV13 and TRBJ2-1; TRBD1 matches 9 bases. V lost 5 bases and J lost 4; bases outside the gene matches: 9. Germline V gives CDR1 PRHDT, CDR2 FYEKMQ (reference sequence). CDR3 length: 16 residues. The CDR3 nucleotides read TGTGCCAGCAGCCTCACCGGGACAGGGAGATACAATGAGCAGTTCTTC. Protein sequence: CASSLTGTGRYNEQFF.

The chain is built from TRBV19 and TRBJ1-5, with D unresolved. V lost 3 bases and J 4 bases, leaving 7 bases between the germline ends. The germline V gene has CDR1 LNHDA and CDR2 SQIVND (reference sequence). The CDR3 runs 13 residues. The CDR3 DNA is TGTGCCAGTAGTATCGAGAGGAATCAGCCCCAGCATTTT. This sequence encodes CASSIERNQPQHF.

The chain combines TRBV19 with TRBJ2-3; TRBD2 matches 8 bases. This CDR3 spans 14 amino acids. V was pared by 4 bases and J by 5 bases, with 5 bases of the junction left unmatched. Per the germline V gene, CDR1 is LNHDA and CDR2 is SQIVND (reference sequence). DNA of the CDR3: TGTGCCAGTAGTAGGAGGCGGGAGGAAGATACGCAGTATTTT. Translation gives CASSRRREEDTQYF.

In this sample, this clone turned up a few times. This chain links TRBV25-1 with TRBJ1-1, with 7 bases identical to TRBD1. Germline V CDR1 and CDR2: MGHDK, SYGVNS. The CDR3 covers 14 residues. The trim removed 7 bases at V and 4 bases at J, leaving 9 bases unmatched. The CDR3 DNA sequence: TGTGCCAGCATGACAGGGCCATGGGGCACTGAAGCTTTCTTT. Residues: CASMTGPWGTEAFF. Filled out from reference TRBV25-1 and TRBJ1-1, the complete variable domain reads EADIYQTPRYLVIGTGKKITLECSQTMGHDKMYWYQQDPGMELHLIHYSYGVNSTEKGDLSSESTVSRIRTEHFPLTLESARPSHTSQYLCASMTGPWGTEAFFGQGTRLTVV.

V is TRBV5-1 and J is TRBJ2-1; possible D gene TRBD2, 9 bases. The CDR3 has 17 residues. V gave up 1 base and J gave up 7 bases, with 21 bases separating them. Germline lookup yields CDR1 SGHRS and CDR2 YFSETQ. CDR3 DNA sequence: TGCGCCAGCAGCTTGAGGACAGGGCGGGAGGGCAATAATGAGCAGTTCTTC. It yields the protein CASSLRTGREGNNEQFF.

This clone has a handful of counts. The chain is built from TRBV27 and TRBJ1-5, with TRBD1 as a possible D gene (6 bases). Germline V CDR1 and CDR2: MNHEY, SMNVEV (reference sequence). V dropped 5 bases and J dropped 7 bases, with 15 bases sitting between them. The CDR3 covers 14 residues. CDR3 amino acids: CASSPEGVRQPQHF. DNA for the CDR3: TGTGCCAGCAGTCCCGAGGGGGTACGCCAGCCCCAGCATTTT.

The chain has TRBV7-2 and TRBJ1-4, with a possible D match to TRBD1 (5 bases). The germline V gene encodes CDR1 SGHTA and CDR2 FQGNSA. V was clipped by 3 bases and J by 8 bases, with 13 bases between them. The CDR3 sequence is 14 residues long. The CDR3 DNA follows: TGTGCCAGCAGCTTTGGCCAGGGTGGAGAAAAACTGTTTTTT. Protein sequence: CASSFGQGGEKLFF.

J is TRBJ2-2 and V is TRBV4-2; TRBD2 matches at 10 bases. Unmatched junction bases numbered 5, after V lost 4 bases and J lost 6 bases. The CDR3 runs 15 residues. Per germline, CDR1 LGHNA and CDR2 YNFKEQ. In DNA form, the CDR3 reads TGTGCCAGCAGCCCTCAGCGGGAGGGCCCCGGGGAGCTGTTTTTT. Amino acids: CASSPQREGPGELFF.

The J gene is TRBJ1-2, the V gene TRBV6-6; 7 bases fit TRBD1. This CDR3 spans 12 amino acids. V shed 5 bases, J shed 9 bases, and the junction held 6 bases outside the gene matches. Germline values: CDR1 MNHNY, CDR2 SVGAGI (reference sequence). The CDR3 spells CASSMTGMSYTF. The DNA for the CDR3 is TGTGCCAGCAGTATGACAGGGATGAGCTACACCTTC.

The genes are TRBV6-1 and TRBJ2-5; TRBD2 aligns across 10 bases. The trim removed 2 bases at V and 5 bases at J, leaving 5 bases unmatched. The length of the CDR3 is 15 residues. In germline, CDR1 is MNHNS, CDR2 SASEGT. CDR3 amino acids: CASSESGRAWETQYF. The CDR3 DNA reads as TGTGCCAGCAGTGAAAGCGGGAGGGCCTGGGAGACCCAGTACTTC.

The chain has TRBV19 and TRBJ1-5; D is unclear. This CDR3 has 14 residues. Germline V lookup: CDR1 LNHDA, CDR2 SQIVND (reference sequence). V gave up 3 bases and J gave up 8 bases, with 14 bases separating them. CDR3 nucleotides: TGTGCCAGTAGTATTACTGTAGATCAAAAGCCCCAGCATTTT. It is translated as CASSITVDQKPQHF.

The V call is TRBV4-1, the J call TRBJ2-5, with a tentative D call TRBD2 (7 bases). The V end was cut by 0 bases, the J end by 5 bases, with 13 bases between. The CDR3 is 15 residues long. The V gene's germline CDR1 is MGHRA and CDR2 YSYEKL. The CDR3 reads CASSQDGRGIETQYF. The CDR3 DNA is TGCGCCAGCAGCCAAGATGGGAGGGGGATTGAGACCCAGTACTTC.

The chain carries TRBV7-9 and TRBJ2-5, with TRBD2 matching over 11 bases. The V gene's germline CDR1 is SEHNR and CDR2 FQNEAQ (reference sequence). V gave up 2 bases and J gave up 5 bases; unmatched junction bases: 7. This CDR3 spans 16 amino acids. The DNA for the CDR3 is TGTGCCAGCAGCTTAATTAGCGGGAGGGCCGGGGAGACCCAGTACTTC. Its protein product is CASSLISGRAGETQYF.

The gene calls are TRBV11-2 and TRBJ2-5; TRBD2 might be the D (6 bases). The CDR3 is 13 residues long. The V and J ends lost 4 bases and 5 bases respectively, with 11 bases between them. Germline V gene data show CDR1 as SGHAT and CDR2 as FQNNGV. This chain's CDR3 is CASSWDSRETQYF. Here the CDR3 DNA reads TGTGCCAGCAGCTGGGACTCGCGGGAGACCCAGTACTTC.

The chain uses TRBV29-1 and TRBJ2-3; D uncertain. The ends were cut back, 5 bases at V and 0 bases at J, with 6 bases in the middle. CDR1 is SQVTM and CDR2 is ANQGSEA in the germline V gene. The CDR3 contains 12 residues. The CDR3 DNA is TGCAGCGTTCAGGCGAGCACAGATACGCAGTATTTT. Translating it yields CSVQASTDTQYF.

The sample holds one count of this clone. V gene TRBV18 combines with J gene TRBJ1-1, with D possibly TRBD1 on 6 matching bases. V was cut by 6 bases and J by 7 bases, with 15 bases left in between. The CDR3 is 13 amino acids. The germline gives CDR1 KGHSH, CDR2 LQKENI. The CDR3 DNA is TGTGCCAGCTCGGGGGCGAGGGACAATGAAGCTTTCTTT. Its protein product is CASSGARDNEAFF. The variable domain in full, with the rest retrieved from reference TRBV18 and TRBJ1-1, is NAGVMQNPRHLVRRRGQEARLRCSPMKGHSHVYWYRQLPEEGLKFMVYLQKENIIDESGMPKERFSAEFPKEGPSILRIQQVVRGDSAAYFCASSGARDNEAFFGQGTRLTVV.